Listed below are T cell receptor beta chains from one sample, sequenced in a study of blood T cells in healthy people across ages. MiXCR, run by TCRdb on the 5' RACE reads, gives a single entry per CDR3 protein. Counted here are over 1,500,000 distinct CDR3 sequences, about 50% occurring once; the ten biggest clones make up approximately 2%. The sequencing sample was made of blood. These TCRs come from a woman aged 40-49 years in good health. CDR3s include the opening cysteine and the closing phenylalanine or tryptophan. D genes are given only for firm matches. Rows give clone size only sometimes, using once, few, many, or a class for an expanded clone.

v_gene: TRBV7-3
abundance: NA
j_gene: TRBJ2-1
d_gene: TRBD2
CDR3aa: CASSLSLAASYNEQFF
CDR3nt: TGTGCCAGCAGCCTGTCGCTAGCGGCGTCCTACAATGAGCAGTTCTTC

v_gene: TRBV6-6
abundance: NA
j_gene: TRBJ2-7
d_gene: TRBD1
CDR3aa: CASSYSPGTGENEQYF
CDR3nt: TGTGCCAGCAGTTACTCCCCAGGGACAGGGGAAAACGAGCAGTACTTC

v_gene: TRBV15
abundance: few
j_gene: TRBJ2-5
d_gene: TRBD2
CDR3aa: CATSRDRRGTSGRLLETQYF
CDR3nt: TGTGCCACCAGCAGAGATCGACGAGGGACTAGCGGGAGACTGTTGGAGACCCAGTACTTC

v_gene: TRBV27
abundance: NA
j_gene: TRBJ2-7
d_gene: NA
CDR3aa: CASSLNGLGVPQYF
CDR3nt: TGTGCCAGCAGTTTAAATGGCCTCGGAGTCCCCCAGTACTTC

v_gene: TRBV3-1
abundance: NA
j_gene: TRBJ1-5
d_gene: NA
CDR3aa: CDTGKGQPQHF
CDR3nt: TGTGACACAGGGAAGGGTCAGCCCCAGCATTTT

v_gene: TRBV20-1
abundance: once
j_gene: TRBJ1-4
d_gene: NA
CDR3aa: CSVTNGATNEKLFF
CDR3nt: TGCAGTGTAACAAACGGAGCAACTAATGAAAAACTGTTTTTT

v_gene: TRBV6-5
abundance: NA
j_gene: TRBJ2-1
d_gene: NA
CDR3aa: CASSKQRRGEVNEQFF
CDR3nt: TGTGCCAGCAGTAAACAACGTCGGGGAGAGGTAAATGAGCAGTTCTTC

v_gene: TRBV11-3
abundance: many
j_gene: TRBJ2-3
d_gene: TRBD1
CDR3aa: CASSLRQGSDTQYF
CDR3nt: TGTGCCAGCAGCTTGAGACAGGGGTCAGATACGCAGTATTTT

v_gene: TRBV7-8
abundance: NA
j_gene: TRBJ2-7
d_gene: TRBD1
CDR3aa: CASSPEMGQGEYNEQYF
CDR3nt: TGTGCCAGCAGCCCCGAGATGGGACAGGGCGAATACAATGAGCAGTACTTC

v_gene: TRBV7-2
abundance: few
j_gene: TRBJ1-2
d_gene: NA
CDR3aa: CASSFHREIEYGYTF
CDR3nt: TGTGCCAGCAGCTTCCACAGGGAGATTGAATATGGCTACACCTTC

v_gene: TRBV7-2
abundance: NA
j_gene: TRBJ1-1
d_gene: NA
CDR3aa: CASSPHTGQSEAFF
CDR3nt: TGTGCCAGCAGCCCCCATACGGGGCAAAGTGAAGCTTTCTTT

v_gene: TRBV12-3/TRBV12-4
abundance: NA
j_gene: TRBJ2-3
d_gene: NA
CDR3aa: CASRFIVDTQYF
CDR3nt: TGTGCCAGTAGATTTATAGTAGATACGCAGTATTTT

v_gene: TRBV28
abundance: NA
j_gene: TRBJ1-4
d_gene: NA
CDR3aa: CASSPTGTPNEKLFF
CDR3nt: TGTGCCAGCAGTCCGACCGGGACTCCTAATGAAAAACTGTTTTTT

v_gene: TRBV7-2
abundance: NA
j_gene: TRBJ1-1
d_gene: NA
CDR3aa: CASSFWQGHTEAFF
CDR3nt: TGTGCCAGCAGCTTCTGGCAGGGACACACTGAAGCTTTCTTT

v_gene: TRBV13
abundance: few
j_gene: TRBJ2-7
d_gene: NA
CDR3aa: CASSPRDGIGASYEQYF
CDR3nt: TGTGCCAGCAGCCCCCGAGATGGTATCGGGGCCTCCTACGAGCAGTACTTC

v_gene: TRBV13
abundance: NA
j_gene: TRBJ2-4
d_gene: NA
CDR3aa: CASSAPGRKNIQYF
CDR3nt: TGTGCCAGCAGCGCCCCGGGGCGAAAAAACATTCAGTACTTC

v_gene: TRBV27
abundance: NA
j_gene: TRBJ2-3
d_gene: TRBD2
CDR3aa: CASSVLAGSPTDTQYF
CDR3nt: TGTGCCAGCAGTGTACTAGCGGGTTCTCCCACAGATACGCAGTATTTT

v_gene: TRBV28
abundance: NA
j_gene: TRBJ1-4
d_gene: NA
CDR3aa: CASTPLREYGEKLFF
CDR3nt: TGTGCCAGCACCCCCCTGAGAGAATATGGTGAAAAACTGTTTTTT

v_gene: TRBV5-1
abundance: few
j_gene: TRBJ2-7
d_gene: NA
CDR3aa: CASSLGDRNYEQYF
CDR3nt: TGCGCCAGCAGCTTGGGAGACAGGAACTACGAGCAGTACTTC

v_gene: TRBV2
abundance: NA
j_gene: TRBJ2-5
d_gene: TRBD1
CDR3aa: CASLIRTGPETQYF
CDR3nt: TGTGCCAGTCTGATCAGGACAGGCCCAGAGACCCAGTACTTC

v_gene: TRBV6-2/TRBV6-3
abundance: NA
j_gene: TRBJ2-7
d_gene: NA
CDR3aa: CASSYPTGRRARPYEQYF
CDR3nt: TGTGCCAGCAGTTACCCGACAGGTCGACGCGCTCGCCCCTACGAGCAGTACTTC

v_gene: TRBV6-6
abundance: few
j_gene: TRBJ2-7
d_gene: TRBD1
CDR3aa: CASSYRNRGDEQYF
CDR3nt: TGTGCCAGCAGTTACAGGAACAGGGGGGACGAGCAGTACTTC

v_gene: TRBV3-1
abundance: NA
j_gene: TRBJ1-6
d_gene: NA
CDR3aa: CASSQGDFRDSPLHF
CDR3nt: TGTGCCAGCAGCCAAGGGGACTTTAGGGATTCACCCCTCCACTTT

v_gene: TRBV7-2
abundance: NA
j_gene: TRBJ2-5
d_gene: NA
CDR3aa: CASSLSYGGEETQYF
CDR3nt: TGTGCCAGCAGCTTATCTTACGGGGGAGAAGAGACCCAGTACTTC

v_gene: TRBV6-2/TRBV6-3
abundance: few
j_gene: TRBJ2-5
d_gene: TRBD1
CDR3aa: CASSSPIPGQKETQYF
CDR3nt: TGTGCCAGCAGTTCTCCTATTCCGGGACAGAAAGAGACCCAGTACTTC

v_gene: TRBV5-1
abundance: NA
j_gene: TRBJ1-6
d_gene: NA
CDR3aa: CASSVGDPDSPLHF
CDR3nt: TGCGCCAGCAGCGTCGGGGATCCTGATTCACCCCTCCACTTT

v_gene: TRBV27
abundance: NA
j_gene: TRBJ2-3
d_gene: NA
CDR3aa: CASSWAEGGRDTQYF
CDR3nt: TGTGCCAGCAGTTGGGCCGAGGGGGGTAGAGATACGCAGTATTTT

v_gene: TRBV12-3/TRBV12-4
abundance: once
j_gene: TRBJ2-3
d_gene: NA
CDR3aa: CASSYTGAGDTQYF
CDR3nt: TGTGCCAGCAGCTATACGGGGGCGGGAGATACGCAGTATTTT

v_gene: TRBV4-1
abundance: few
j_gene: TRBJ2-4
d_gene: NA
CDR3aa: CASSQLSGTLAKNIQYF
CDR3nt: TGCGCCAGCAGCCAGCTCTCAGGGACCCTAGCCAAAAACATTCAGTACTTC

v_gene: TRBV7-9
abundance: few
j_gene: TRBJ1-4
d_gene: NA
CDR3aa: CASSFLGDEKLFF
CDR3nt: TGTGCCAGCAGCTTCCTCGGGGATGAAAAACTGTTTTTT

v_gene: TRBV5-1
abundance: NA
j_gene: TRBJ1-1
d_gene: NA
CDR3aa: CASSPMQGLNTEAFF
CDR3nt: TGCGCCAGCAGCCCGATGCAGGGCCTGAACACTGAAGCTTTCTTT

v_gene: TRBV20-1
abundance: few
j_gene: TRBJ2-3
d_gene: TRBD1
CDR3aa: CSANDRVDTDTQYF
CDR3nt: TGCAGTGCCAACGACAGGGTAGACACAGATACGCAGTATTTT

v_gene: TRBV12-3/TRBV12-4
abundance: NA
j_gene: TRBJ2-3
d_gene: NA
CDR3aa: CASSPKGVFTDTQYF
CDR3nt: TGTGCCAGCAGTCCAAAGGGGGTCTTCACAGATACGCAGTATTTT

v_gene: TRBV7-8
abundance: NA
j_gene: TRBJ2-5
d_gene: NA
CDR3aa: CASSLRRIGTQYF
CDR3nt: TGTGCCAGCAGCTTGCGTAGGATCGGGACCCAGTACTTC